A selection of T cell receptor beta chains follows, all from one sample in a study of human T cells and chemical hapten exposure. TCRdb reprocessed the 5' RACE reads with MiXCR, giving one entry per CDR3 protein. The table lists around 100,000 distinct CDR3 sequences, approximately 20% of them singletons. These receptor sequences come from a human donor in good health. The CDR3 runs from the conserved cysteine through the conserved F or W. The D gene is left open where the match is weak. Expanded clones are given a class, and other clones once, few, many or no size at all.

TGTGCCAGCAGCTCAGAGGGGGGAGCCTACGAGCAGTACTTC	CASSSEGGAYEQYF	few	.	TRBJ2-7	TRBV2
TGCAGCGTTGAACCCCACAGGGCCGGCTACACCTTC	CSVEPHRAGYTF	.	.	TRBJ1-2	TRBV29-1
TGTGCCAGCAGCCAAGATAGCACAGTCGATACGCAGTATTTT	CASSQDSTVDTQYF	.	.	TRBJ2-3	TRBV3-1
TGTGCCAGCAGTTCTCTCATAAACTCTGGGGCCAACGTCCTGACTTTC	CASSSLINSGANVLTF	few	.	TRBJ2-6	TRBV6-5
TGTGCCAGCAGCCGATACAGGGGAACTGAAGCTTTCTTT	CASSRYRGTEAFF	.	TRBD1	TRBJ1-1	TRBV6-5
TGTGCCAGCTCCTACCCGGGACAGAGCACAGATACGCAGTATTTT	CASSYPGQSTDTQYF	.	TRBD1	TRBJ2-3	TRBV18
TGTGCCAGCAGCGCCATCGGATGGCAGAGAACGGCCAAAAACATTCAGTACTTC	CASSAIGWQRTAKNIQYF	few	.	TRBJ2-4	TRBV11-2
TGTGCCAGCAGTTACGACGGGACGGCCCAGCCCCAGCATTTT	CASSYDGTAQPQHF	.	.	TRBJ1-5	TRBV6-6
TGTGCCAGCAGTTTGTGGGAGGGATTAGCCAAAAACATTCAGTACTTC	CASSLWEGLAKNIQYF	.	TRBD2	TRBJ2-4	TRBV28
TGTGCCATCACCCCATCAAATAATTCACCCCTCCACTTT	CAITPSNNSPLHF	few	.	TRBJ1-6	TRBV10-3
TGTGCCAGCAGCGTCGGACCCGGAGATACGCAGTATTTT	CASSVGPGDTQYF	few	.	TRBJ2-3	TRBV9
TGTGCCAGCAGTTACAGGGAGAGGAATCAGCCCCAGCATTTT	CASSYRERNQPQHF	.	.	TRBJ1-5	TRBV6-5
TGTGCCAGCAGTGAAGCCTCGGCCGACCCGTCCTACGAGCAGTACTTC	CASSEASADPSYEQYF	.	.	TRBJ2-7	TRBV6-1
TGTGCCAGCAGCCCTCACTCAAGCAATCAGCCCCAGCATTTT	CASSPHSSNQPQHF	few	.	TRBJ1-5	TRBV28
TGTGCCAGCAGCGGCCGTGAGACCCAGTACTTC	CASSGRETQYF	.	.	TRBJ2-5	TRBV7-2
TGCAGCGTTGATAAGGGGGGTCGCAGGGCCGAGCAGTACTTC	CSVDKGGRRAEQYF	few	.	TRBJ2-7	TRBV29-1
TGTGCCTGGAGTGTCGGATCACCCCTCCACTTT	CAWSVGSPLHF	few	.	TRBJ1-6	TRBV30
TGTGCCAGCAGTGCCGATTGGGACAGACCACACTTC	CASSADWDRPHF	many	TRBD1	TRBJ2-7	TRBV12-3/TRBV12-4
TGTGCCAGCAGTTACTCGAGTTTTGCGGCCGGTACAGATACGCAGTATTTT	CASSYSSFAAGTDTQYF	.	.	TRBJ2-3	TRBV6-2/TRBV6-3
TGCAGTGCTAGAGATAGGCGACGAGCCAATCAGCCCCAGCATTTT	CSARDRRRANQPQHF	.	.	TRBJ1-5	TRBV20-1
TGCAGCGTCTTAGCGGGAGTAAGCGAGCAGTACTTC	CSVLAGVSEQYF	few	TRBD2	TRBJ2-7	TRBV29-1
TGTGCCAGCAGCCGCGACAGGGGAGGCGAGCAGTACTTC	CASSRDRGGEQYF	.	TRBD1	TRBJ2-7	TRBV6-5
TGTGCCAGCAGTCGACAGGAGTACGAGCAGTACTTC	CASSRQEYEQYF	few	.	TRBJ2-7	TRBV12-3/TRBV12-4
TGTGCCAGCAGTTCCGGGGGAAAGTACAATGAGCAGTTCTTC	CASSSGGKYNEQFF	few	.	TRBJ2-1	TRBV11-2
TGTGCCAGCAGCAGAGACACCGGACAGTCTTCTAACGACTTCCCGAACACTGAAGCTTTCTTT	CASSRDTGQSSNDFPNTEAFF	.	.	TRBJ1-1	TRBV21-1
TGCAGCGCCGCGGACAGGGCAGCCCATGGCTACACCTTC	CSAADRAAHGYTF	.	TRBD1	TRBJ1-2	TRBV29-1
TGTGCCAGCAGTTTAAGGTGGAGTCAGCCCCAGCATTTT	CASSLRWSQPQHF	few	.	TRBJ1-5	TRBV12-3/TRBV12-4
TGTGCCAGCAGCCAACCACAAGCGGGAGGGCCTTTACAAGAGACCCAGTACTTC	CASSQPQAGGPLQETQYF	.	TRBD2	TRBJ2-5	TRBV3-1
TGTGCCAGCTCACCCCAACAGGGAGGGAAGGACGAGCAGTACTTC	CASSPQQGGKDEQYF	.	.	TRBJ2-7	TRBV18
TGTGCCAGCAGTTTAGGGGCGGCGGGAGGGGATAGCACAGATACGCAGTATTTT	CASSLGAAGGDSTDTQYF	.	TRBD2	TRBJ2-3	TRBV28